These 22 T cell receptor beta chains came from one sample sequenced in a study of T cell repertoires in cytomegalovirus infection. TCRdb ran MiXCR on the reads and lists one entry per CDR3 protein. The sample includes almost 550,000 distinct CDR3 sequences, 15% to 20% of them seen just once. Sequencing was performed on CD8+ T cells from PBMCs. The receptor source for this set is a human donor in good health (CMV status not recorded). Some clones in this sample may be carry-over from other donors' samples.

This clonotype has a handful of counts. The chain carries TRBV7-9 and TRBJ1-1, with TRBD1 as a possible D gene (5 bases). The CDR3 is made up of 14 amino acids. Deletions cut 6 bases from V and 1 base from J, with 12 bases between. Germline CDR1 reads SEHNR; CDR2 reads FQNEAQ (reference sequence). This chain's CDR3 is CASRGRDENTEAFF. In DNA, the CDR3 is TGTGCCAGCAGGGGTCGGGACGAGAACACTGAAGCTTTCTTT.

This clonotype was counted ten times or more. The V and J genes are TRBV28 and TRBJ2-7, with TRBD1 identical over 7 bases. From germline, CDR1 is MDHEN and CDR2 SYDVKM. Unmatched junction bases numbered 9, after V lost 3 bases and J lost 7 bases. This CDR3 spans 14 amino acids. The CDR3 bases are TGTGCCAGCAGTTTTGGAGCACAGGGGCGGGAGCAGTACTTC. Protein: CASSFGAQGREQYF.

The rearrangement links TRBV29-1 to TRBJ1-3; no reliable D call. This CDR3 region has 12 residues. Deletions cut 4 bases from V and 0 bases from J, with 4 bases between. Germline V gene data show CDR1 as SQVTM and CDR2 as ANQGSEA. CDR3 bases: TGCAGCGTTGTCGACTCTGGAAACACCATATATTTT. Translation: CSVVDSGNTIYF. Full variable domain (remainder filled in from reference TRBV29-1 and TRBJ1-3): SAVISQKPSRDICQRGTSLTIQCQVDSQVTMMFWYRQQPGQSLTLIATANQGSEATYESGFVIDKFPISRPNLTFSTLTVSNMSPEDSSIYLCSVVDSGNTIYFGEGSWLTVV.

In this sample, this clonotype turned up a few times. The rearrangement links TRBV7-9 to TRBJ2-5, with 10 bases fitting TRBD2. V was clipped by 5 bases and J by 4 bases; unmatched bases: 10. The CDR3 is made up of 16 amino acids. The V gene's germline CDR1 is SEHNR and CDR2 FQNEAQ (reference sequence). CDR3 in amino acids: CASSPLAGELPETQYF. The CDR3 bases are TGTGCCAGCAGCCCGCTAGCGGGAGAGCTCCCAGAGACCCAGTACTTC.

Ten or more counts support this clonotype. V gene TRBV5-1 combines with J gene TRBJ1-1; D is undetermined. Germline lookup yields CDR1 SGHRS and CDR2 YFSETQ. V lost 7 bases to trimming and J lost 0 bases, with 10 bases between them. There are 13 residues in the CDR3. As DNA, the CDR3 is TGCGCCAGCCGCCGGGGTCTGAACACTGAAGCTTTCTTT. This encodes CASRRGLNTEAFF.

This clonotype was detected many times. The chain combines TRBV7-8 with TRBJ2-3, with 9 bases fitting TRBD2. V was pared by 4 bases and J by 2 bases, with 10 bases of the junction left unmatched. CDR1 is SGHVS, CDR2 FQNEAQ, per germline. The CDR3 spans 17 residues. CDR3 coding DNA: TGTGCCAGCAGCTCAGAACGGACTAGCGTCTCCACAGATACGCAGTATTTT. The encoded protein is CASSSERTSVSTDTQYF. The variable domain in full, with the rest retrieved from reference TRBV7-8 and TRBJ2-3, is GAGVSQSPRYKVAKRGQDVALRCDPISGHVSLFWYQQALGQGPEFLTYFQNEAQLDKSGLPSDRFFAERPEGSVSTLKIQRTQQEDSAVYLCASSSERTSVSTDTQYFGPGTRLTVL.

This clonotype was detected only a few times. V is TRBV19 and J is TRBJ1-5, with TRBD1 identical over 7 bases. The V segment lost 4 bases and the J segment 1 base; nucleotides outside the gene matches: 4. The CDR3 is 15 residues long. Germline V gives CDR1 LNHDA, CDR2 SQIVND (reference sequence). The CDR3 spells CASSTDRVSNQPQHF. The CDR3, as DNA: TGTGCCAGTAGTACTGACAGGGTAAGCAATCAGCCCCAGCATTTT.

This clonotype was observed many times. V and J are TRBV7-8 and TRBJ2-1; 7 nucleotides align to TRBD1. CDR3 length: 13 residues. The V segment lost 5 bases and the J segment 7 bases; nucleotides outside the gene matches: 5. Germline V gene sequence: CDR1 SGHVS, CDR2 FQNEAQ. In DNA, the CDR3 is TGTGCCAGCAGCGAGACAGGGTATAATGAGCAGTTCTTC. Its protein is CASSETGYNEQFF.

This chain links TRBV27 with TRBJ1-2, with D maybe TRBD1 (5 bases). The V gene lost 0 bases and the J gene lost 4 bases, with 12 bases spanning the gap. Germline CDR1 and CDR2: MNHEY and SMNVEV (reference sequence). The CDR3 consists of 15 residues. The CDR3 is CASSLSTESLYGYTF. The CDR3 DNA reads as TGTGCCAGCAGTTTATCGACAGAGAGCCTCTATGGCTACACCTTC.

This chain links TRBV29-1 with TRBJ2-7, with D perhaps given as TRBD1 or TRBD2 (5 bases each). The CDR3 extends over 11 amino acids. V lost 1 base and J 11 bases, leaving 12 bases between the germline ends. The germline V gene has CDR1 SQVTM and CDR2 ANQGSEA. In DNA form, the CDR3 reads TGCAGCGTTGAAGTTGAGGGGTTGGAGTACTTC. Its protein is CSVEVEGLEYF.

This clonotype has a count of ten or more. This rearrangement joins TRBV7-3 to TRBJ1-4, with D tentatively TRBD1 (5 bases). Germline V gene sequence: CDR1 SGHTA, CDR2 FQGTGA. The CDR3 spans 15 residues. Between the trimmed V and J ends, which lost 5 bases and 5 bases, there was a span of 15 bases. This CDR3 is CASSPQTDTNEKLFF. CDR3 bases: TGTGCCAGCAGCCCCCAGACAGATACAAATGAAAAACTGTTTTTT.

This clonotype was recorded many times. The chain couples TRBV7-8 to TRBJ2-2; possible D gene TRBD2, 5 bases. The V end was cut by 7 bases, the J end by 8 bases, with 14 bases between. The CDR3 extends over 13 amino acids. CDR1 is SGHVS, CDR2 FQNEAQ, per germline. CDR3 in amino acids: CASTLAVSGELFF. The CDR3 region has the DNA TGTGCCAGCACGCTAGCTGTATCGGGGGAGCTGTTTTTT.

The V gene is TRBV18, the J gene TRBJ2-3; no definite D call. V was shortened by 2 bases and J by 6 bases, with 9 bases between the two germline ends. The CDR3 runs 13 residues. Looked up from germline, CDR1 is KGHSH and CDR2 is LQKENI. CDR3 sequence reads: CASSPAVEDTQYF. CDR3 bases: TGTGCCAGCTCACCAGCCGTAGAGGATACGCAGTATTTT. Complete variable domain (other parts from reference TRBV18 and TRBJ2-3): NAGVMQNPRHLVRRRGQEARLRCSPMKGHSHVYWYRQLPEEGLKFMVYLQKENIIDESGMPKERFSAEFPKEGPSILRIQQVVRGDSAAYFCASSPAVEDTQYFGPGTRLTVL.

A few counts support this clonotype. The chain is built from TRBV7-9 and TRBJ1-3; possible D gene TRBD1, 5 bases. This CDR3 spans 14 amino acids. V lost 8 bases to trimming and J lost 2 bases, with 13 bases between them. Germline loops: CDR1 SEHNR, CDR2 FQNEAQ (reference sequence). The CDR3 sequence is CASVPLRAGNTIYF. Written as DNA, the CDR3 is TGTGCCAGCGTACCCCTCAGGGCTGGAAACACCATATATTTT.

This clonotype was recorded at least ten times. The CDR3 nucleotides are TGTGCCAGTAGTATCCTATACGGGACAGGGTTTCCTGAAGCTTTCTTT. It translates to CASSILYGTGFPEAFF. This chain joins TRBV19 and TRBJ1-1; 9 nucleotides align to TRBD1. CDR3 length: 16 residues. With V trimmed by 3 bases and J by 6 bases, 11 bases remained unmatched. Germline V gene lookup returns CDR1 LNHDA and CDR2 SQIVND (reference sequence).

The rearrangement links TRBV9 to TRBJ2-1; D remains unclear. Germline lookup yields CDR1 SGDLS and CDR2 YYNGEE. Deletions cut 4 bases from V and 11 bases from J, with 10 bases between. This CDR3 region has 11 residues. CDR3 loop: CASSLSRKQFF. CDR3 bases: TGTGCCAGCAGCCTCTCGAGGAAGCAGTTCTTC.

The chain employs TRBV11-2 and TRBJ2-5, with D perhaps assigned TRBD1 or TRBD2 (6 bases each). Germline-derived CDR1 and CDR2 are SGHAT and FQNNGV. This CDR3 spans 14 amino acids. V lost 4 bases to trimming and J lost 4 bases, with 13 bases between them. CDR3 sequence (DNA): TGTGCCAGCAGCTCTAGGGGGGCCGGAGAGACCCAGTACTTC. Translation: CASSSRGAGETQYF.

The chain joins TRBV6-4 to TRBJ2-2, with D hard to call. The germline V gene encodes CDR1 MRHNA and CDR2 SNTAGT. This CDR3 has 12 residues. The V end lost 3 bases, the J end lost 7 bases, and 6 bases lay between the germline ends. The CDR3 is CASSEYGGELFF. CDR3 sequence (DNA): TGTGCCAGCAGTGAATATGGCGGGGAGCTGTTTTTT.

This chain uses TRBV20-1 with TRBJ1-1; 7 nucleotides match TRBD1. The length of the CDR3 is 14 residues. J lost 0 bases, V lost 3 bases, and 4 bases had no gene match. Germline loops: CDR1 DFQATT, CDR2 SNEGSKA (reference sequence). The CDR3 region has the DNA TGCAGTGCTAGCTGGACAGGTTTGAACACTGAAGCTTTCTTT. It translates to CSASWTGLNTEAFF.

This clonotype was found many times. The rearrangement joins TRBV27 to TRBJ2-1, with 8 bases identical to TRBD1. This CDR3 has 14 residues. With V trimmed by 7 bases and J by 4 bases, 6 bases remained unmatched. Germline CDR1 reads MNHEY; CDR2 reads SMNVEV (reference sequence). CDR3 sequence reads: CASTPGGLYNEQFF. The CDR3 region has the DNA TGTGCCAGCACTCCAGGGGGCCTATACAATGAGCAGTTCTTC.

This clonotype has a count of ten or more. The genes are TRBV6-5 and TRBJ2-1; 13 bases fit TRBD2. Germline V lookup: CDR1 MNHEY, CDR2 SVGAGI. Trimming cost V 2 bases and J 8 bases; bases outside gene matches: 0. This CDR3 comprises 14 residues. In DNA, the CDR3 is TGTGCCAGCAGTTACGGACTAGCGGGAGATGAGCAGTTCTTC. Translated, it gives CASSYGLAGDEQFF.

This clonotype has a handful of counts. CDR3 sequence (DNA): TGTGCCAGCAGTTTTTCCCAATCCTACAATGAGCAGTTCTTC. The encoded protein is CASSFSQSYNEQFF. The J gene is TRBJ2-1, the V gene TRBV28; D is ambiguous. Germline V lookup: CDR1 MDHEN, CDR2 SYDVKM. Trimming took off 3 bases at V and 1 base at J, with 7 bases between the two ends. The CDR3 is 14 amino acids.